The subject of this entry is one T cell receptor beta chain. Its antigen is not identified. This CDR3 contains 13 residues. Germline loops: CDR1 SGDLS, CDR2 YYNGEE. V lost 3 bases and J 3 bases, leaving 7 bases between the germline ends. TCRdb reprocessed the reads via MiXCR and lists one record per CDR3 protein. The table has about 220,000 distinct CDR3 sequences, 35% to 40% seen once. The sample originates from a study of T cell repertoires in cytomegalovirus infection. The wider study: The authors used CMV epitopes that were HLA-C-restricted (recently identified) and HLA-B-restricted (well studied). TCR beta signatures that were public indicated CMV infection and matching HLA type. Study-level points and caveats: The cumulative frequency of public TCR beta families identified carriers of CMV plus the relevant HLA. Predominance within the ex vivo response was attributable to HLA-C-restricted CMV-specific TCR beta clonotypes.

This sequence was found in a human donor in good health (CMV status not recorded). Some clones in this sample may be carry-over from other donors' samples. This chain joins TRBV9 and TRBJ2-1, with TRBD2 as a possible D gene (5 bases). The input for sequencing was CD8+ T cells from cultured PBMCs, taken from culture after CMV antigen stimulation. In nucleotides, the CDR3 is TGTGCCAGCAGCGGGGAGAACTACAATGAGCAGTTCTTC. This codes for CASSGENYNEQFF.